This passage covers 28 T cell receptor beta chains from one sample sequenced in a study of T cell responses to AZD1222 COVID-19 vaccine. Profiled with immunoSEQ multiplex PCR; TCRdb holds only in-frame clones, not every one. The data contain 55,000 to 85,000 clones, about four fifths of them singletons. The material was peripheral blood, obtained on day 0 of AZD1222 vaccination. The origin of the receptors is an adult in good health.

The V and J genes are TRBV7-2 and TRBJ1-1, with D possibly TRBD1 on 6 matching bases. V shed 2 bases and J shed 8 bases, with 12 bases lying between them. This CDR3 contains 13 residues. Germline V gene data show CDR1 as SGHTA and CDR2 as FQGNSA. CDR3: CASSLQGMGEAFF. As DNA, the CDR3 is TGTGCCAGCAGCTTACAGGGGATGGGGGAAGCTTTCTTT.

The chain is built from TRBV5-1 and TRBJ2-5; D unresolved. V lost 0 bases and J 2 bases, leaving 8 bases between the germline ends. The CDR3 consists of 14 residues. Germline V gene lookup returns CDR1 SGHRS and CDR2 YFSETQ. Here the CDR3 reads CASSLAGVQETQYF. As DNA, the CDR3 is TGCGCCAGCAGCTTGGCCGGCGTTCAAGAGACCCAGTACTTC.

This clone was counted between two and nine times. V and J are TRBV29-1 and TRBJ2-1; 10 bases align to TRBD1. The V gene's germline CDR1 is SQVTM and CDR2 ANQGSEA. The CDR3 is made up of 16 amino acids. V shed 0 bases and J 7 bases; nucleotides not matched to a gene: 9. CDR3 sequence (DNA): TGCAGCGTTGAAGATTGGGGACAGGGGCTAGCTAATGAGCAGTTCTTC. Its protein is CSVEDWGQGLANEQFF.

This sequence joins TRBV20-1 and TRBJ2-2; D unclear. This CDR3 has 14 amino acids. Germline-derived CDR1 and CDR2 are DFQATT and SNEGSKA (reference sequence). V was cut by 3 bases and J by 6 bases, with 14 bases left in between. For the CDR3, the DNA is TGCAGTGCTAGTTTCCCGTTGGAGCCCGGGGAGCTGTTTTTT. Protein sequence: CSASFPLEPGELFF.

The rearrangement joins TRBV6-1 to TRBJ1-1; no firm D call. The germline CDR1 and CDR2 sequences are MNHNS and SASEGT. The ends were cut back, 1 base at V and 7 bases at J, with 4 bases in the middle. The length of the CDR3 is 11 residues. The DNA for the CDR3 is TGTGCCAGCAGTGAAGACGGTGAAGCTTTCTTT. Protein sequence: CASSEDGEAFF.

The chain employs TRBV24-1 and TRBJ2-1; D may be TRBD1 or TRBD2 (6 bases each). V was cut by 5 bases and J by 10 bases, with 8 bases left in between. This CDR3 is built from 11 residues. The germline CDR1 and CDR2 sequences are KGHDR and SFDVKD. As DNA, the CDR3 is TGTGCCACCAGTGGGAGGGGGGAGCAGTTCTTC. Translating gives CATSGRGEQFF.

Here the CDR3 reads CASSYSVAKNIQYF. Written as DNA, the CDR3 is TGTGCCAGCAGTTACTCGGTGGCCAAAAACATTCAGTACTTC. This chain connects TRBV6-2 or TRBV6-3 to TRBJ2-4; D unresolved. The V and J ends lost 0 bases and 1 base respectively, with 4 bases between them. CDR1 and CDR2 from the germline V gene are MNHEY and SVGEGT. The CDR3 covers 14 residues.

V usage is TRBV19 and J usage is TRBJ2-5, with TRBD2 matching 8 bases. Trimming took 0 bases from V and 5 from J; bases not matched to a gene: 8. CDR3 length: 16 residues. The V gene's germline CDR1 is LNHDA and CDR2 SQIVND (reference sequence). Here the CDR3 DNA reads TGTGCCAGTAGTATAGATAGGAGCGGGGGAGGGGAGACCCAGTACTTC. Translated: CASSIDRSGGGETQYF.

The chain links TRBV11-2 to TRBJ1-1; D unresolved. V shed 2 bases and J shed 2 bases, with 15 bases lying between them. Per the germline V gene, CDR1 is SGHAT and CDR2 is FQNNGV. The CDR3 sequence is 16 residues long. DNA for the CDR3: TGTGCCAGCAGCTTACAGAGCGGCAGGACCAACACTGAAGCTTTCTTT. It is translated as CASSLQSGRTNTEAFF.

The chain links TRBV28 to TRBJ1-6, with D hard to call. The germline gives CDR1 MDHEN, CDR2 SYDVKM. The ends were cut back, 2 bases at V and 7 bases at J, with 18 bases in the middle. This CDR3 has 17 residues. In DNA form, the CDR3 reads TGTGCCAGCAGTTTACAGACACCGAGGAGTAGGAATTCACCCCTCCACTTT. Its protein product is CASSLQTPRSRNSPLHF.

The chain has TRBV4-3 and TRBJ2-7; 8 nucleotides match TRBD2. Per the germline V gene, CDR1 is LGHNA and CDR2 is YSLEER. The CDR3 is made up of 16 amino acids. V shed 0 bases, J shed 4 bases, and the junction held 8 bases outside the gene matches. CDR3 in amino acids: CASSQDSSGGRYEQYF. For the CDR3, the DNA is TGCGCCAGCAGCCAAGATAGCAGCGGGGGAAGGTACGAGCAGTACTTC.

The rearrangement joins TRBV2 to TRBJ1-3; 8 nucleotides align to TRBD1. Germline V gives CDR1 SNHLY, CDR2 FYNNEI. The V segment lost 4 bases and the J segment 4 bases; nucleotides outside the gene matches: 9. The CDR3 totals 16 residues. The DNA of the CDR3 is TGTGCCAGCAGTGTACAGGGGGTAAGCTCCGGAAACACCATATATTTT. This codes for CASSVQGVSSGNTIYF.

The rearrangement joins TRBV28 to TRBJ1-2; D remains unclear. Trimming pared 3 bases from V and 4 bases from J, leaving 12 bases between. This CDR3 has 14 amino acids. Germline lookup yields CDR1 MDHEN and CDR2 SYDVKM. Here the CDR3 reads CASSFLGPLYGYTF. For the CDR3, the DNA is TGTGCCAGCAGTTTCTTGGGCCCCCTCTATGGCTACACCTTC.

The V gene is TRBV28, the J gene TRBJ2-1; a possible D gene is TRBD1 (5 bases). CDR1 is MDHEN, CDR2 SYDVKM, per germline. The V end lost 5 bases, the J end lost 0 bases, and 17 bases lay between the germline ends. This CDR3 has 17 amino acids. CDR3 nucleotide sequence: TGTGCCAGCAGTCCTGGAACAGGCGGTAGCTCCTACAATGAGCAGTTCTTC. It encodes CASSPGTGGSSYNEQFF.

The chain links TRBV6-5 to TRBJ2-7, with 7 bases matching TRBD2. The CDR3 has 16 amino acids. In germline, CDR1 is MNHEY, CDR2 SVGAGI. Trimming cost V 0 bases and J 2 bases; bases outside gene matches: 7. The CDR3 loop reads CASSYSSVGRAYEQYF. The CDR3 DNA is TGTGCCAGCAGTTACTCGTCGGTGGGGAGGGCCTACGAGCAGTACTTC.

The chain recombines TRBV9 with TRBJ1-2; D is possibly TRBD1 (5 bases). CDR1 SGDLS and CDR2 YYNGEE come from the germline V gene. The V end lost 0 bases, the J end lost 4 bases, and 16 bases lay between the germline ends. CDR3 length equals 16 residues. The CDR3 coding sequence is TGTGCCAGCAGCGTAGCCCCAACGACAGACACCTATGGCTACACCTTC. As protein: CASSVAPTTDTYGYTF.

The chain links TRBV9 to TRBJ1-2, with D hard to call. The V gene lost 0 bases and the J gene lost 3 bases, with 6 bases spanning the gap. CDR1 is SGDLS and CDR2 is YYNGEE in the germline V gene. The CDR3 is made up of 13 amino acids. The CDR3 DNA reads as TGTGCCAGCAGCGTAGACAGCTACTATGGCTACACCTTC. It yields the protein CASSVDSYYGYTF.

This clone showed up just once. V usage is TRBV5-4 and J usage is TRBJ2-2; D gene uncertain. This CDR3 is 15 amino acids long. Germline V gene data show CDR1 as SGHNT and CDR2 as YYREEE (reference sequence). The V end was cut by 0 bases, the J end by 4 bases, with 10 bases between. The CDR3 DNA sequence: TGTGCCAGCAGCTTGGATCGCAGGAGCACCGGGGAGCTGTTTTTT. Protein product: CASSLDRRSTGELFF.

This sequence joins TRBV6-6 and TRBJ1-5; 9 bases map to TRBD1. The length of the CDR3 is 14 residues. Trimming at V came to 11 bases and at J to 5 bases, leaving 10 bases not matched to a gene. CDR1 is MNHNY, CDR2 SVGAGI, per germline (reference sequence). The CDR3 nucleotides read TGTGCCGGTTCATCAGGGACAGGGCATCAGCCCCAGCATTTT. It yields the protein CAGSSGTGHQPQHF.

V usage is TRBV13 and J usage is TRBJ2-7; the match to TRBD2 covers 13 bases. V shed 5 bases, J shed 4 bases, and the junction held 5 bases outside the gene matches. This CDR3 has 15 amino acids. Looked up from germline, CDR1 is PRHDT and CDR2 is FYEKMQ (reference sequence). This CDR3 is CASSPPGLAGYEQYF. CDR3 nucleotide sequence: TGTGCCAGCAGCCCACCGGGACTAGCGGGATACGAGCAGTACTTC.

The chain uses TRBV7-9 and TRBJ1-6; TRBD1 agrees at 11 bases. The junction had 4 bases not matched to a gene; V was cut back by 5 bases and J by 7 bases. This CDR3 comprises 15 residues. Per the germline V gene, CDR1 is SEHNR and CDR2 is FQNEAQ (reference sequence). CDR3 in DNA: TGTGCCAGCAGCGGACAGGGGGCGCGGAATTCACCCCTCCACTTT. Translated: CASSGQGARNSPLHF.

This clone was detected once. This rearrangement joins TRBV7-2 to TRBJ1-2; 7 positions match TRBD1. Losses at the gene ends were 8 bases for V and 4 bases for J; bases not matched to a gene: 10. Germline CDR1 SGHTA, CDR2 FQGNSA. The CDR3 extends over 14 amino acids. This chain's CDR3 is CASVPPGQAYGYTF. The CDR3 bases are TGTGCCAGCGTCCCGCCCGGACAGGCCTATGGCTACACCTTC.

The genes are TRBV14 and TRBJ2-7; a possible D gene is TRBD1 (6 bases). Germline V lookup: CDR1 SGHDN, CDR2 FVKESK. This CDR3 spans 14 amino acids. The germline V and J ends were trimmed by 3 bases and 6 bases, with 15 bases remaining between them. CDR3 sequence: CASSQNDRLREQYF. The CDR3 DNA is TGTGCCAGCAGCCAGAATGACAGGTTGCGCGAGCAGTACTTC.

J is TRBJ2-5 and V is TRBV28; D is ambiguous. The length of the CDR3 is 14 residues. The V end was cut by 4 bases, the J end by 3 bases, with 12 bases between. Germline lookup yields CDR1 MDHEN and CDR2 SYDVKM. CDR3 coding DNA: TGTGCCAGCAGTTCCCCGGTTAGGGAAGAGACCCAGTACTTC. Its protein product is CASSSPVREETQYF.

V and J are TRBV10-2 and TRBJ2-5; the D gene is possibly TRBD2 (5 bases). V was shortened by 6 bases and J by 2 bases, with 10 bases between the two germline ends. Germline CDR1 and CDR2: WSHSY and SAAADI. The CDR3 consists of 13 residues. This CDR3 is CASSGVGQETQYF. CDR3 sequence (DNA): TGCGCCAGCAGCGGGGTCGGACAAGAGACCCAGTACTTC.

The chain has TRBV3-1 (or the pseudogene TRBV3-2) and TRBJ1-2; no firm D call. This CDR3 has 14 amino acids. Germline V gene data show CDR1 as LGHDT and CDR2 as YNNKEL (reference sequence). V was shortened by 4 bases and J by 8 bases, with 17 bases between the two germline ends. The CDR3 here is CASSLSGEFSGYTF. The CDR3 DNA reads TGTGCCAGCAGCCTCTCCGGGGAGTTTTCGGGCTACACCTTC.

The chain couples TRBV28 to TRBJ1-2; D gene unclear. CDR1 and CDR2 from the germline V gene are MDHEN and SYDVKM. This CDR3 has 11 residues. V was pared by 4 bases and J by 5 bases, with 5 bases between. The CDR3 is CASSSPYGYTF. The DNA for the CDR3 is TGTGCCAGCAGTTCCCCTTATGGCTACACCTTC.

J is TRBJ1-2 and V is TRBV19; 8 nucleotides line up with TRBD1. CDR1 is LNHDA and CDR2 is SQIVND in the germline V gene (reference sequence). CDR3 length equals 14 residues. The junction had 12 bases not matched to a gene; V was cut back by 8 bases and J by 7 bases. CDR3 nucleotides: TGTGCCAGTCGCCCCAGACAGGGGAGCGGTGGCTACACCTTC. Its protein product is CASRPRQGSGGYTF.